The T cell receptor beta chain described here comes from a study of T cell responses to AZD1222 COVID-19 vaccine. Points from the study as a whole: Unmutated variant regions are reportedly the target of nearly half of TCRs that are spike-specific. The sample set comprised mostly white British donors with more females, and clonal diversity was possibly underestimated. Once two AZD1222 doses were given, Spike-specific TCR breadth and depth went up.

Sequencing used immunoSEQ multiplex PCR; TCRdb keeps in-frame clones, though not all of them. The table lists about 150,000 clones, roughly nine tenths of them singletons. Per the germline V gene, CDR1 is LGHDT and CDR2 is YNNKEL (reference sequence). Germline trimming cut 4 bases from V and 5 bases from J; bases unmatched to any gene: 6. The CDR3 runs to 14 residues. Turning to this clone: Antigen: not known.

The receptor was isolated from an adult in good health. The chain links TRBV3-1 (or the pseudogene TRBV3-2) to TRBJ1-1, with TRBD1 identical over 8 bases. The source was peripheral blood, collected on day 0 of MenACWY control vaccination. DNA for the CDR3: TGTGCCAGCAGCCGACAGGGGCTAGGGACTGAAGCTTTCTTT. This encodes CASSRQGLGTEAFF.